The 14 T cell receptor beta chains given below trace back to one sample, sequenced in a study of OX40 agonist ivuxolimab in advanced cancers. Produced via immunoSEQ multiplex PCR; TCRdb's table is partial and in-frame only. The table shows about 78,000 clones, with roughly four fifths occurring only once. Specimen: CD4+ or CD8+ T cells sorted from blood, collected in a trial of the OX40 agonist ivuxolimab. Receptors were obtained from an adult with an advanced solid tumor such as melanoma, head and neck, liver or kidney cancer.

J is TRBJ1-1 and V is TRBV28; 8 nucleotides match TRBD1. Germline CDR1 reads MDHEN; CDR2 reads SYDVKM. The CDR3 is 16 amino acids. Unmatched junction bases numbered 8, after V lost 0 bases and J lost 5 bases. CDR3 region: CASSLWPGTGHTEAFF. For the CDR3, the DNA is TGTGCCAGCAGTTTATGGCCCGGGACAGGCCATACTGAAGCTTTCTTT.

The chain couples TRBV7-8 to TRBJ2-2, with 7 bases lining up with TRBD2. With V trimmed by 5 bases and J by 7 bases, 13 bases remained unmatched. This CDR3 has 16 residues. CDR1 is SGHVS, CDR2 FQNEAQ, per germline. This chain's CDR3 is CASSPLRTRFSGELFF. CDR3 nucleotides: TGTGCCAGCAGCCCCCTCAGGACTAGGTTCAGCGGGGAGCTGTTTTTT.

The CDR3 reads CASSLSDRAGEQYF. The CDR3 nucleotides are TGTGCCAGCAGCTTGTCGGACAGGGCCGGCGAGCAGTACTTC. This chain connects TRBV7-6 to TRBJ2-7, with TRBD1 matching 8 bases. The V gene's germline CDR1 is SGHVS and CDR2 FNYEAQ. The junction had 7 bases not matched to a gene; V was cut back by 3 bases and J by 6 bases. The CDR3 is made up of 14 amino acids.

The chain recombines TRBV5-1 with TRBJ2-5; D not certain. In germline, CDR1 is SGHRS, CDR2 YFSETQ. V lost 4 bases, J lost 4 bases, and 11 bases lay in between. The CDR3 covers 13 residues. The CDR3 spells CASSIGTGETQYF. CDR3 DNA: TGCGCCAGCAGCATAGGTACGGGAGAGACCCAGTACTTC.

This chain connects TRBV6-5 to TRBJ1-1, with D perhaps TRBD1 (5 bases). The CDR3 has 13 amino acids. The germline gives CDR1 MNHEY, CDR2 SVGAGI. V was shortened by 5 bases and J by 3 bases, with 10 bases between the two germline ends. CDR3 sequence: CASSTGAYTEAFF. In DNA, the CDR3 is TGTGCCAGCAGTACCGGGGCTTACACTGAAGCTTTCTTT.

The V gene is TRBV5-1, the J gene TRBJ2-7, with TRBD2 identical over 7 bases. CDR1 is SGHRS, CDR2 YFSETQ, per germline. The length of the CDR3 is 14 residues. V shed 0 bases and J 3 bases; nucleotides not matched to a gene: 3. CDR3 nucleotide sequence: TGCGCCAGCAGCTTGGCAGCGGGGATCTACGAGCAGTACGTC. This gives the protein CASSLAAGIYEQYV.

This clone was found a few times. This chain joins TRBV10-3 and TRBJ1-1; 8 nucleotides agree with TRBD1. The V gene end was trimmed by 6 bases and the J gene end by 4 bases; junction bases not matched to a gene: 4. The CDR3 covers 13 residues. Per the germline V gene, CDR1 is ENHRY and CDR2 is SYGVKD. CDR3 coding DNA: TGTGCCATCAGGCAGGGGGCGGGCACTGAAGCTTTCTTT. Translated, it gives CAIRQGAGTEAFF.

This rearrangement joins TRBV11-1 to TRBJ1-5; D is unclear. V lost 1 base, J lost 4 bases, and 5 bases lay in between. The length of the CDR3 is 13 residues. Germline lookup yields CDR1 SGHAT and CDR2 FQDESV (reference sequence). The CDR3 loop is CASSLEENQPQHF. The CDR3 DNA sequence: TGTGCCAGCAGCTTAGAAGAGAATCAGCCCCAGCATTTT. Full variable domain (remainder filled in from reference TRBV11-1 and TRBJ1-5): EAEVAQSPRYKITEKSQAVAFWCDPISGHATLYWYRQILGQGPELLVQFQDESVVDDSQLPKDRFSAERLKGVDSTLKIQPAELGDSAMYLCASSLEENQPQHFGDGTRLSIL.

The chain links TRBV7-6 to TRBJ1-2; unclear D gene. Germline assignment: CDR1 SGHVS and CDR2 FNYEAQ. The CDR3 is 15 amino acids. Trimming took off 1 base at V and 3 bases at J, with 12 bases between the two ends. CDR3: CASSLVAGVDYGYTF. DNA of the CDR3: TGTGCCAGCAGCTTAGTGGCGGGAGTAGACTATGGCTACACCTTC.

As DNA, the CDR3 is TGTGCCTGGAGTGTAGGGCAGACGGATAGGGAAAAACTGTTTTTT. Amino acids: CAWSVGQTDREKLFF. The chain joins TRBV30 to TRBJ1-4; D not resolved. Germline V gene lookup returns CDR1 GTSNPN and CDR2 SVGIG (reference sequence). The CDR3 sequence is 15 residues long. Trimming removed 0 bases from V and 8 bases from J, with 16 bases in between.

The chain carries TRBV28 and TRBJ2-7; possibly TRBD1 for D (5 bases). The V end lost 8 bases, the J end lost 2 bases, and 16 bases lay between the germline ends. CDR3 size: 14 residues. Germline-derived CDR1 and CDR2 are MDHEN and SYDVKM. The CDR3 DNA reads TGTGCCAGCGGAAGGGTTTTAGGGGCCTACGAGCAGTACTTC. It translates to CASGRVLGAYEQYF. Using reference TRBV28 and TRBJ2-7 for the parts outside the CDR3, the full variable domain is DVKVTQSSRYLVKRTGEKVFLECVQDMDHENMFWYRQDPGLGLRLIYFSYDVKMKEKGDIPEGYSVSREKKERFSLILESASTNQTSMYLCASGRVLGAYEQYFGPGTRLTVT.

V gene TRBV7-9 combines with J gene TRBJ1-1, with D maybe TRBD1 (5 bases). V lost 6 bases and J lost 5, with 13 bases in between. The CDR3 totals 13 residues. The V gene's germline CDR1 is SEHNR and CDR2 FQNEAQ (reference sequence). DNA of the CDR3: TGTGCCAGCAGTGGCAACAGGTATACTGAAGCTTTCTTT. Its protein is CASSGNRYTEAFF.

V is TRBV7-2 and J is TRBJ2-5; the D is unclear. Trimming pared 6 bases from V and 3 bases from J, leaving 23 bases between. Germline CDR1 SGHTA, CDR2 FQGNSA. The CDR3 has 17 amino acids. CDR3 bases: TGTGCCAGCAGATTATACTCGACACCGAGGCCAAAAGAGACCCAGTACTTC. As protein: CASRLYSTPRPKETQYF.

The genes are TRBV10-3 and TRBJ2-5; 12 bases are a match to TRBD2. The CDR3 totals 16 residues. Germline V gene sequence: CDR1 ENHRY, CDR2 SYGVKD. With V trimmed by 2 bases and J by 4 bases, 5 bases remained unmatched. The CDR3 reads CAISERLAGGGETQYF. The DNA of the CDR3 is TGTGCCATCAGTGAGAGGCTAGCGGGAGGGGGAGAGACCCAGTACTTC.